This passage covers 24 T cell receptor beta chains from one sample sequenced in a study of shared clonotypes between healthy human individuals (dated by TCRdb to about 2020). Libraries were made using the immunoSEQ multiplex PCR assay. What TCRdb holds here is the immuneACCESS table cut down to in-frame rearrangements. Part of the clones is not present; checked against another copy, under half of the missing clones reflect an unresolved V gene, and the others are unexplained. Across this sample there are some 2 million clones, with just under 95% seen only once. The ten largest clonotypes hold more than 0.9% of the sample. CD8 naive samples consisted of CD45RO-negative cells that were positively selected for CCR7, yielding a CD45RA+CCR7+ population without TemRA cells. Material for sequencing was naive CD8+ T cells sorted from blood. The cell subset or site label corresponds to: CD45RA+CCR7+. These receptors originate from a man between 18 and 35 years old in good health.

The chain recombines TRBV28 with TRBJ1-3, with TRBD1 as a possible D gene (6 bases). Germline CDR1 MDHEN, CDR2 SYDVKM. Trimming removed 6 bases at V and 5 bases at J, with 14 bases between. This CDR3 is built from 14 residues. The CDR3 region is CASSSGQGRNTIYF. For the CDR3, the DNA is TGTGCCAGCAGCTCGGGGCAGGGGAGAAACACCATATATTTT.

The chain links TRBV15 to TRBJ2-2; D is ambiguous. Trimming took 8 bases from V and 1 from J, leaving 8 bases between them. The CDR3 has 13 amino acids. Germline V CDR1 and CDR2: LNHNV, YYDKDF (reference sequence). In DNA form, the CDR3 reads TGTGCCACCCGTACAGAGAACACCGGGGAGCTGTTTTTT. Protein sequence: CATRTENTGELFF.

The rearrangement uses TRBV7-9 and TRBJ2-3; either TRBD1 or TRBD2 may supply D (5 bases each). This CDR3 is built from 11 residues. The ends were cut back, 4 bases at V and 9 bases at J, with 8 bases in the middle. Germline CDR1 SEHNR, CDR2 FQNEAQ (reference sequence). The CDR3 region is CASSSGLTQYF. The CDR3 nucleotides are TGTGCCAGCAGCTCGGGGCTAACGCAGTATTTT.

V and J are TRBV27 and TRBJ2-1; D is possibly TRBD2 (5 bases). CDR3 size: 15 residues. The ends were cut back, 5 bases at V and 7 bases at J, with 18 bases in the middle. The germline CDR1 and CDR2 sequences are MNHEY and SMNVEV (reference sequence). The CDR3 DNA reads TGTGCCAGCAGTCTTGGGGTACCCGGGGAGAATGAGCAGTTCTTC. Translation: CASSLGVPGENEQFF.

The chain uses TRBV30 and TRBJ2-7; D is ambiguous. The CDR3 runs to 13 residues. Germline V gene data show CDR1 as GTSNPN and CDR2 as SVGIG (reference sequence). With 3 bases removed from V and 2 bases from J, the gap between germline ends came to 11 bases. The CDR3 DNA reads TGTGCCTGGAGGACCTCCAGCACCTACGAGCAGTACTTC. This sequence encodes CAWRTSSTYEQYF.

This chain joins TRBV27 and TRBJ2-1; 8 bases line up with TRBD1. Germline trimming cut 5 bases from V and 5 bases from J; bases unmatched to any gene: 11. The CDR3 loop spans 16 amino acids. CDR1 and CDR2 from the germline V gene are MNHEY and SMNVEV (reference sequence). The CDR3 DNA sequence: TGTGCCAGCAGTGCCTCACAGGGGGAGTCCCACAATGAGCAGTTCTTC. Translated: CASSASQGESHNEQFF.

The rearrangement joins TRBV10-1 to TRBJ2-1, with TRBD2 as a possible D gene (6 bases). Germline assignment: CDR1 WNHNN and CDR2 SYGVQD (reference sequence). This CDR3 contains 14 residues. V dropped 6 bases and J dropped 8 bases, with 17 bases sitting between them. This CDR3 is CASSPRLEGHEQFF. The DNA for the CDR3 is TGCGCCAGCAGCCCGAGACTAGAAGGCCATGAGCAGTTCTTC.

The CDR3 nucleotides are TGTGCCAGCTCACCTAGAGGCCAGCGGGGGACCGCGAACACCGGGGAGCTGTTTTTT. Amino acids: CASSPRGQRGTANTGELFF. The chain carries TRBV18 and TRBJ2-2; 8 positions match TRBD2. J gave up 0 bases and V 3 bases, and 12 bases lay outside the gene matches. CDR1 is KGHSH and CDR2 is LQKENI in the germline V gene. The CDR3 is 19 amino acids.

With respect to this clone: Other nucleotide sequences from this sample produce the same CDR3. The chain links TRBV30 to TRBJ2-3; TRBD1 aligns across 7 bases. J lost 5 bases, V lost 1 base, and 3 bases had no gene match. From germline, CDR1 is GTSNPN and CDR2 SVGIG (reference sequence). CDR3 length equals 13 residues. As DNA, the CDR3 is TGTGCCTGGAGTGGACAGGGTGGAGATACGCAGTATTTT. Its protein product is CAWSGQGGDTQYF.

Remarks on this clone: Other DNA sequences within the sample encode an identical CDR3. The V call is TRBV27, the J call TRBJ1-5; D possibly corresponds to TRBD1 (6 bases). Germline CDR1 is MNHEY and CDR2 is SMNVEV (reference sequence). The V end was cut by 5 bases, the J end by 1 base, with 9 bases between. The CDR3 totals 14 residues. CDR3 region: CASSPGQSNQPQHF. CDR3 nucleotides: TGTGCCAGCAGTCCGGGACAAAGCAATCAGCCCCAGCATTTT.

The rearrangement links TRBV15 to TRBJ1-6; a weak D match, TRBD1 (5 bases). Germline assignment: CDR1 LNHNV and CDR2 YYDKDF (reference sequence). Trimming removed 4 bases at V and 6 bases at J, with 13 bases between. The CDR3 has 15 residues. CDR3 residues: CATSTQTEVNSPLHF. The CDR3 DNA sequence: TGTGCCACCAGCACCCAGACAGAAGTTAATTCACCCCTCCACTTT.

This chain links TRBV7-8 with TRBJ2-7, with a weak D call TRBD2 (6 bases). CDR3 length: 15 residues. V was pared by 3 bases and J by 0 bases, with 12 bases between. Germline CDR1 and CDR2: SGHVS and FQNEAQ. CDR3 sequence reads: CASSFLEGLSYEQYF. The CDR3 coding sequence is TGTGCCAGCAGCTTCCTGGAGGGGCTCTCCTACGAGCAGTACTTC.

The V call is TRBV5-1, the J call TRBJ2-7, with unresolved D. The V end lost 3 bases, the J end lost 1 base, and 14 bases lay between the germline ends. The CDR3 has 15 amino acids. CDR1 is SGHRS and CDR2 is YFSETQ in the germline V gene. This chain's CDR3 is CASSSTEALSYEQYF. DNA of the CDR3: TGCGCCAGCAGCTCGACCGAAGCCCTATCCTACGAGCAGTACTTC.

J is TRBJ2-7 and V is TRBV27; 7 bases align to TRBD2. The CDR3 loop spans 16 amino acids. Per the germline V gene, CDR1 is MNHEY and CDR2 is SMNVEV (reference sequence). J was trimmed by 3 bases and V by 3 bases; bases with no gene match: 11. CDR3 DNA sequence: TGTGCCAGCAGTTTTTCAAGCGGGGCCAAAAACTACGAGCAGTACTTC. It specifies CASSFSSGAKNYEQYF.

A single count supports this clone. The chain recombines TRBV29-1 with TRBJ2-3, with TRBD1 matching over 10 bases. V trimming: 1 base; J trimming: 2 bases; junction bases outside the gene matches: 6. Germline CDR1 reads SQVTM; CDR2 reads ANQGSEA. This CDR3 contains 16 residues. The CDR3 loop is CSVEGLGTGDTDTQYF. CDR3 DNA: TGCAGCGTTGAAGGGTTGGGGACAGGGGACACAGATACGCAGTATTTT.

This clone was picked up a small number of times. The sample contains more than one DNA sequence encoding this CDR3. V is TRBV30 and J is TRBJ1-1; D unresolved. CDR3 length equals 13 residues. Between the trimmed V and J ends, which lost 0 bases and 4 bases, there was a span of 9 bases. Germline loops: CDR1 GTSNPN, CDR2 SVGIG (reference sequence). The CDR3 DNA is TGTGCCTGGAGTGTATCCGGGGTCACTGAAGCTTTCTTT. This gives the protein CAWSVSGVTEAFF. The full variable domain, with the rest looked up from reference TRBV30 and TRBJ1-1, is SQTIHQWPATLVQPVGSPLSLECTVEGTSNPNLYWYRQAAGRGLQLLFYSVGIGQISSEVPQNLSASRPQDRQFILSSKKLLLSDSGFYLCAWSVSGVTEAFFGQGTRLTVV.

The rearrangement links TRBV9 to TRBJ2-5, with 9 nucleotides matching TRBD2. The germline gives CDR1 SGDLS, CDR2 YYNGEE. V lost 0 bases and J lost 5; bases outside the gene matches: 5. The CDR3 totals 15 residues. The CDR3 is CASSVEASGAETQYF. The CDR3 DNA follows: TGTGCCAGCAGCGTAGAGGCTAGCGGGGCTGAGACCCAGTACTTC. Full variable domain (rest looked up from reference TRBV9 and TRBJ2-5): DSGVTQTPKHLITATGQRVTLRCSPRSGDLSVYWYQQSLDQGLQFLIQYYNGEERAKGNILERFSAQQFPDLHSELNLSSLELGDSALYFCASSVEASGAETQYFGPGTRLLVL.

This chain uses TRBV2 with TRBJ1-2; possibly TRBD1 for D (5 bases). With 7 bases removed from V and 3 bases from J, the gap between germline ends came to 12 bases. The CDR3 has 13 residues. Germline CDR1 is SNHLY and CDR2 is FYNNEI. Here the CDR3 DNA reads TGTGCCAGCACCCTGTTGGGGGACTATGGCTACACCTTC. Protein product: CASTLLGDYGYTF.

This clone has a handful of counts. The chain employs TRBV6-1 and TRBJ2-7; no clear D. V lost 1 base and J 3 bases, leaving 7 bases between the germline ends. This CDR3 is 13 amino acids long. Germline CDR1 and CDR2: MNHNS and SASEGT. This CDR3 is CASSEGWYYEQYF. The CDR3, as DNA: TGTGCCAGCAGTGAAGGTTGGTACTACGAGCAGTACTTC.

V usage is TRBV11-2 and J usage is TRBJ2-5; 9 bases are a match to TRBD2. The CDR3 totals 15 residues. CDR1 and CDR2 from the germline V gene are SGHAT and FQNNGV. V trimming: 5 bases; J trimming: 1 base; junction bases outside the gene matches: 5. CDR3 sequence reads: CASSLGTSSQETQYF. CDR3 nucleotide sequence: TGTGCCAGCAGCCTTGGGACTAGCTCCCAAGAGACCCAGTACTTC.

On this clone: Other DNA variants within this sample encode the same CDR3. The CDR3 DNA follows: TGTGCCAGCAGCTTAGGGGACTCTGGAAACACCATATATTTT. This codes for CASSLGDSGNTIYF. The chain links TRBV5-6 to TRBJ1-3; a possible D gene is TRBD1 (5 bases). V lost 2 bases to trimming and J lost 0 bases, with 6 bases between them. The germline CDR1 and CDR2 sequences are SGHDT and YYEEEE. This CDR3 spans 14 amino acids.

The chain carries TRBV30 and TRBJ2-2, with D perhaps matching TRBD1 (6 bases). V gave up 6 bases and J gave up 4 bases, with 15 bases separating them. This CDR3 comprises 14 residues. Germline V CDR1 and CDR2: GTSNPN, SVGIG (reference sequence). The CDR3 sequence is CACLRTVATGELFF. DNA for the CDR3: TGTGCCTGCCTCAGGACAGTGGCCACCGGGGAGCTGTTTTTT.

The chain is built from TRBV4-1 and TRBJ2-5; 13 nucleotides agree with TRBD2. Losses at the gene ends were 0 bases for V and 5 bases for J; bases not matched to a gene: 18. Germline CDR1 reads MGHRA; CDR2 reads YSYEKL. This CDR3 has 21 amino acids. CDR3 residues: CASSQELRGTSGETSWETQYF. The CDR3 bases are TGCGCCAGCAGCCAAGAGCTAAGAGGGACTAGCGGGGAAACGAGTTGGGAGACCCAGTACTTC.

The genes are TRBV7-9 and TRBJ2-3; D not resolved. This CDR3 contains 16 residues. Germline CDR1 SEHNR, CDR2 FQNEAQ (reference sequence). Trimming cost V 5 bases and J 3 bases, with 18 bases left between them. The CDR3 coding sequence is TGTGCCAGCAGCCGTCCCCGGGCGAGCGAGACAGATACGCAGTATTTT. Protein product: CASSRPRASETDTQYF.